Shown below are 26 T cell receptor beta chains from a single sample sequenced in a study of neurological immune-mediated disorders (dated by TCRdb to about 2019). Libraries came from 5' RACE. The data were produced on an Illumina HiSeq 2500. TCRdb reran the public reads through fastp at Q25 and MiXCR, keeping productive beta chains. Under each unique CDR3 protein, matching rows form one entry showing the most common genes and DNA. The sample table lists 50,000 or so distinct CDR3 sequences, about 25% of them with a count of one. The top ten clonotypes cover roughly 25% of the sample. Sequences were obtained from PBMCs. These receptors were obtained from an older woman in good health.

This clonotype was observed at least ten times. The chain carries TRBV5-1 and TRBJ2-5, with D possibly TRBD1 on 5 matching bases. CDR1 is SGHRS and CDR2 is YFSETQ in the germline V gene. Trimming removed 3 bases at V and 0 bases at J, with 15 bases between. The CDR3 is made up of 16 amino acids. The CDR3 is CASSSTGPRYQETQYF. Here the CDR3 DNA reads TGCGCCAGCAGCTCCACAGGTCCGAGGTACCAAGAGACCCAGTACTTC.

This clonotype was recorded many times. The chain couples TRBV4-3 to TRBJ2-1; 10 positions match TRBD2. V dropped 0 bases and J dropped 4; count of bases not matched to a gene: 12. The germline V gene encodes CDR1 LGHNA and CDR2 YSLEER. The CDR3 has 19 residues. CDR3 nucleotides: TGCGCCAGCAGCCAAGATGAGGGGGCTAGCGGGAGAAGGTACAATGAGCAGTTCTTC. It yields the protein CASSQDEGASGRRYNEQFF.

This clonotype was seen ten or more times. The genes are TRBV7-2 and TRBJ2-7, with unresolved D. V shed 2 bases and J shed 5 bases, with 10 bases lying between them. CDR3 length equals 13 residues. Germline assignment: CDR1 SGHTA and CDR2 FQGNSA. In DNA form, the CDR3 reads TGTGCCAGCAGCTTAAAGGGTTTACACGAGCAGTACTTC. It translates to CASSLKGLHEQYF.

This clonotype came up many times. This sequence joins TRBV20-1 and TRBJ2-7; D remains ambiguous. Germline values: CDR1 DFQATT, CDR2 SNEGSKA (reference sequence). V was pared by 0 bases and J by 0 bases, with 12 bases between. The CDR3 sequence is 15 residues long. This CDR3 is CSARDYGRSSYEQYF. CDR3 coding DNA: TGCAGTGCTAGAGATTACGGCCGAAGCTCCTACGAGCAGTACTTC.

The sample holds many counts of this clonotype. The chain recombines TRBV7-9 with TRBJ2-5, with TRBD2 matching over 12 bases. Germline CDR1 SEHNR, CDR2 FQNEAQ (reference sequence). The CDR3 covers 16 residues. Losses at the gene ends were 5 bases for V and 2 bases for J; bases not matched to a gene: 6. The DNA for the CDR3 is TGTGCCAGCAGCCCGAGACTAGCGGGAGAGCAAGAGACCCAGTACTTC. Amino acid sequence: CASSPRLAGEQETQYF.

Sample share makes this clonotype medium-sized. The genes are TRBV7-2 and TRBJ1-4, with D perhaps TRBD1 (6 bases). Germline V gene sequence: CDR1 SGHTA, CDR2 FQGNSA. V lost 3 bases, J lost 8 bases, and 13 bases lay in between. The CDR3 extends over 14 amino acids. The CDR3 is CASSFYGGGEKLFF. DNA for the CDR3: TGTGCCAGCAGCTTCTACGGGGGCGGGGAAAAACTGTTTTTT.

This clonotype was recorded many times. The chain uses TRBV14 and TRBJ1-2; D is unclear. Trimming left V 1 base short and J 5 bases short, with 8 bases between. Germline-derived CDR1 and CDR2 are SGHDN and FVKESK. CDR3 length equals 13 residues. The CDR3 DNA sequence: TGTGCCAGCAGCCAAGGAGAGGGTTATGGCTACACCTTC. This encodes CASSQGEGYGYTF.

This clonotype was observed many times. The chain uses TRBV5-1 and TRBJ2-5; 11 bases are shared with TRBD2. The CDR3 runs to 14 residues. From germline, CDR1 is SGHRS and CDR2 YFSETQ. The junction had 4 bases not matched to a gene; V was cut back by 4 bases and J by 5 bases. The CDR3 region is CASSPGTSGETQYF. CDR3 DNA sequence: TGCGCCAGCAGCCCCGGGACTAGCGGTGAGACCCAGTACTTC.

This chain links TRBV7-2 with TRBJ2-1, with 8 nucleotides matching TRBD2. This CDR3 has 14 residues. Per the germline V gene, CDR1 is SGHTA and CDR2 is FQGNSA. The junction had 7 bases not matched to a gene; V was cut back by 0 bases and J by 12 bases. Here the CDR3 DNA reads TGTGCCAGCAGCTTAGCAGCGGGGGTGCTGGGGCAGTTCTTC. Translating gives CASSLAAGVLGQFF.

The chain joins TRBV5-1 to TRBJ1-1; perhaps TRBD1 as D (5 bases). V was cut by 5 bases and J by 2 bases, with 19 bases left in between. The V gene's germline CDR1 is SGHRS and CDR2 YFSETQ. The CDR3 contains 16 residues. The chain's CDR3 is CASRPGLGHLNTEAFF. The CDR3 DNA reads TGCGCCAGCAGGCCCGGTTTAGGACACTTAAACACTGAAGCTTTCTTT. The whole variable domain, remainder taken from reference TRBV5-1 and TRBJ1-1, is KAGVTQTPRYLIKTRGQQVTLSCSPISGHRSVSWYQQTPGQGLQFLFEYFSETQRNKGNFPGRFSGRQFSNSRSEMNVSTLELGDSALYLCASRPGLGHLNTEAFFGQGTRLTVV.

This clonotype was seen many times. In nucleotides, the CDR3 is TGCAGCGGTGGACAGGCCCATAATGAAAAACTGTTTTTT. It specifies CSGGQAHNEKLFF. The chain employs TRBV29-1 and TRBJ1-4, with TRBD1 matching over 7 bases. Per germline, CDR1 SQVTM and CDR2 ANQGSEA. This CDR3 has 13 amino acids. After removal of 7 bases from V and 4 bases from J, the junction contained 6 bases not matched to a gene.

The genes are TRBV6-2 or TRBV6-3 and TRBJ1-5; tentatively, D is TRBD1 (6 bases). The CDR3 extends over 17 amino acids. Trimming took off 2 bases at V and 2 bases at J, with 16 bases between the two ends. Germline-derived CDR1 and CDR2 are MNHEY and SVGEGT. The CDR3 DNA is TGTGCCAGCAGTTACGGGGCTGGGGGGCCCGGCAATCAGCCCCAGCATTTT. Encoded protein: CASSYGAGGPGNQPQHF.

This chain uses TRBV5-8 with TRBJ2-6; unclear D gene. The germline gives CDR1 SGHTS, CDR2 YDEGEE. The CDR3 spans 19 residues. V was trimmed by 0 bases and J by 0 bases, leaving 16 bases between them. The CDR3 loop reads CASSLEVHTRSSGANVLTF. The CDR3 region has the DNA TGTGCCAGCAGCTTGGAAGTGCACACCCGATCCTCTGGGGCCAACGTCCTGACTTTC.

This clonotype was observed many times. This chain joins TRBV24-1 and TRBJ2-1; 8 bases match TRBD2. Trimming took 4 bases from V and 5 from J; bases not matched to a gene: 6. The CDR3 spans 15 residues. Germline CDR1 is KGHDR and CDR2 is SFDVKD. The CDR3: CATSDSGGGNNEQFF. The CDR3 DNA is TGTGCCACCAGTGACTCGGGGGGGGGGAACAATGAGCAGTTCTTC.

This clonotype was seen repeatedly, ten times or more. The chain is built from TRBV7-2 and TRBJ2-5; a weak D match, TRBD1 (5 bases). Germline CDR1 and CDR2: SGHTA and FQGNSA. The CDR3 spans 15 residues. V was pared by 4 bases and J by 3 bases, with 15 bases between. This chain's CDR3 is CASSSPSGAKETQYF. The CDR3 coding sequence is TGTGCCAGCAGCTCCCCAAGTGGGGCAAAAGAGACCCAGTACTTC.

DNA of the CDR3: TGCAGTGCTCACAATCCTAGCGGGAGAGTCTACGAGCAGTACTTC. Translated: CSAHNPSGRVYEQYF. This chain joins TRBV20-1 and TRBJ2-7; 10 bases match TRBD2. With 5 bases clipped from V and 3 bases from J, the junction kept 10 bases outside the gene matches. The CDR3 has 15 amino acids. CDR1 and CDR2 (germline): DFQATT, SNEGSKA (reference sequence).

This clonotype was detected ten times or more. The V and J genes are TRBV7-9 and TRBJ2-1; 11 nucleotides line up with TRBD2. This CDR3 is 15 amino acids long. The germline gives CDR1 SEHNR, CDR2 FQNEAQ (reference sequence). V shed 1 base, J shed 10 bases, and the junction held 6 bases outside the gene matches. DNA for the CDR3: TGTGCCAGCAGCTTAGGGACTAGCGGGCCGTTGGAGCAGTTCTTC. Translating gives CASSLGTSGPLEQFF.

This chain links TRBV7-9 with TRBJ2-7; D not resolved. From germline, CDR1 is SEHNR and CDR2 FQNEAQ (reference sequence). The V end lost 1 base, the J end lost 9 bases, and 10 bases lay between the germline ends. The CDR3 loop spans 12 amino acids. The CDR3 region has the DNA TGTGCCAGCAGCTTAGGGATTTCTGCGCAGTACTTC. It yields the protein CASSLGISAQYF. Together with reference TRBV7-9 and TRBJ2-7, the CDR3 gives the full variable domain: DTGVSQNPRHKITKRGQNVTFRCDPISEHNRLYWYRQTLGQGPEFLTYFQNEAQLEKSRLLSDRFSAERPKGSFSTLEIQRTEQGDSAMYLCASSLGISAQYFGPGTRLTVT.

This clonotype was picked up many times. The V gene is TRBV20-1, the J gene TRBJ1-1; perhaps TRBD1 as D (5 bases). V lost 5 bases and J 0 bases, leaving 13 bases between the germline ends. From germline, CDR1 is DFQATT and CDR2 SNEGSKA (reference sequence). This CDR3 comprises 14 residues. The CDR3 DNA sequence: TGCAGTGCTTCGGGACTTTACATGAACACTGAAGCTTTCTTT. It yields the protein CSASGLYMNTEAFF.

The sample holds many counts of this clonotype. This chain joins TRBV9 and TRBJ1-2; 7 bases align to TRBD1. Trimming took 0 bases from V and 7 from J; bases not matched to a gene: 6. The CDR3 length is 14 residues. The germline CDR1 and CDR2 sequences are SGDLS and YYNGEE. CDR3 in amino acids: CASSVGQGGVGYTF. CDR3 nucleotide sequence: TGTGCCAGCAGCGTAGGACAGGGTGGTGTTGGCTACACCTTC.

This clonotype was seen once. The chain couples TRBV18 to TRBJ2-5; D ambiguous. The CDR3 covers 14 residues. Germline lookup yields CDR1 KGHSH and CDR2 LQKENI. Trimming cost V 1 base and J 2 bases, with 8 bases left between them. The CDR3 DNA reads TGTGCCAGCTCACCACTCCACAGACAAGAGACCCAGTACTTC. Its translation: CASSPLHRQETQYF.

This clonotype was seen once. The V gene is TRBV19, the J gene TRBJ2-7; tentative D call: TRBD1 (6 bases). CDR3 length: 17 residues. Germline V gene data show CDR1 as LNHDA and CDR2 as SQIVND (reference sequence). V lost 6 bases and J 2 bases, leaving 23 bases between the germline ends. Here the CDR3 DNA reads TGTGCCAGTAGGCCGTCGGGACACCGAGGGACCCCCTACGAGCAGTACTTC. Amino acids: CASRPSGHRGTPYEQYF.

This sequence joins TRBV4-1 and TRBJ2-4, with D maybe TRBD1 (6 bases). CDR1 is MGHRA and CDR2 is YSYEKL in the germline V gene. This CDR3 comprises 15 residues. Trimming stripped 1 base from V and 7 bases from J, with 14 bases between. CDR3 residues: CASSQVPGTPNIQYF. CDR3 bases: TGCGCCAGCAGCCAAGTGCCCGGGACACCTAACATTCAGTACTTC.

This clonotype was picked up many times. This chain links TRBV5-5 with TRBJ2-7, with 9 bases aligning to TRBD1. The germline gives CDR1 SGHKS, CDR2 YYEKEE (reference sequence). The V gene end was trimmed by 3 bases and the J gene end by 7 bases; junction bases not matched to a gene: 14. The CDR3 runs to 16 residues. The CDR3 loop reads CASSSGWTGALGEQYF. In DNA form, the CDR3 reads TGTGCCAGCAGCTCCGGGTGGACAGGGGCCCTTGGGGAGCAGTACTTC. Together with reference TRBV5-5 and TRBJ2-7, the CDR3 gives the full variable domain: DAGVTQSPTHLIKTRGQQVTLRCSPISGHKSVSWYQQVLGQGPQFIFQYYEKEERGRGNFPDRFSARQFPNYSSELNVNALLLGDSALYLCASSSGWTGALGEQYFGPGTRLTVT.

This clonotype was seen at least ten times. The genes are TRBV29-1 and TRBJ1-2; D is unresolved. CDR1 and CDR2 (germline): SQVTM, ANQGSEA. The V end was cut by 3 bases, the J end by 4 bases, with 6 bases between. This CDR3 is built from 11 residues. The CDR3, as DNA: TGCAGCGTTGAGCAGGTCTATGGCTACACCTTC. It codes for CSVEQVYGYTF.

The CDR3 DNA reads TGTGCCAGCAGCCAAGGACAGGTGGGGGACTACGAGCAGTACTTC. Protein sequence: CASSQGQVGDYEQYF. J is TRBJ2-7 and V is TRBV12-3 or TRBV12-4; 7 nucleotides align to TRBD1. The trim removed 6 bases at V and 3 bases at J, leaving 11 bases unmatched. This CDR3 spans 15 amino acids.